The 22 T cell receptor beta chains presented below share a single source sample, sequenced in a study of shared clonotypes between healthy human individuals (dated by TCRdb to 2020 to 2021). Library construction relied on the immunoSEQ multiplex PCR assay. The immuneACCESS repertoire file appears here via TCRdb, limited to in-frame rearrangements. These files lack a portion of the clones; in checked studies, under half of the deficit traces to unresolved V genes, and the cause of the others is not known. The sample profile shows more than 450,000 clones; 79% of them were found once. The ten largest clones take up 10% to 15% of the sample. Specimen: PBMCs. Every receptor here comes from a woman in her 40s in good health. Some clones in this sample may be carry-over from other donors' samples.

The rearrangement joins TRBV9 to TRBJ2-7; D gene ambiguous. The length of the CDR3 is 16 residues. The germline gives CDR1 SGDLS, CDR2 YYNGEE. Between the trimmed V and J ends, which lost 0 bases and 6 bases, there was a span of 19 bases. CDR3 nucleotides: TGTGCCAGCAGCGTAGGAATCCCACCGACGACGGTCGAGCAGTACTTC. It yields the protein CASSVGIPPTTVEQYF.

This clone was seen a few times. This chain uses TRBV9 with TRBJ1-1; D not certain. This CDR3 is 11 amino acids long. The V gene's germline CDR1 is SGDLS and CDR2 YYNGEE. The germline V and J ends were trimmed by 2 bases and 7 bases, with 6 bases remaining between them. The DNA for the CDR3 is TGTGCCAGCAGCGTCGGCAGTGAAGCTTTCTTT. It is translated as CASSVGSEAFF.

The V call is TRBV7-8, the J call TRBJ2-1; TRBD2 aligns across 11 bases. With V trimmed by 6 bases and J by 4 bases, 8 bases remained unmatched. Germline V CDR1 and CDR2: SGHVS, FQNEAQ. CDR3 size: 16 residues. The CDR3 reads CASRLTGTSGYNEQFF. The CDR3 nucleotides are TGTGCCAGCAGGCTAACCGGGACTAGCGGTTACAATGAGCAGTTCTTC.

The chain joins TRBV5-4 to TRBJ1-2; unclear D gene. Trimming shortened V by 4 bases and J by 5 bases, and 12 bases separated the two germline ends. The CDR3 runs 13 residues. The germline V gene has CDR1 SGHNT and CDR2 YYREEE (reference sequence). The CDR3 DNA sequence: TGTGCCAGCAGCCTTAGCCGTACGTATGGCTACACCTTC. Translated: CASSLSRTYGYTF.

The rearrangement links TRBV4-1 to TRBJ2-3; 12 bases map to TRBD2. Germline loops: CDR1 MGHRA, CDR2 YSYEKL. The CDR3 loop spans 16 amino acids. Losses at the gene ends were 4 bases for V and 2 bases for J; bases not matched to a gene: 4. The CDR3 nucleotides are TGCGCCAGCAGCCCAGGACTAGCGGGGCCCACAGATACGCAGTATTTT. It codes for CASSPGLAGPTDTQYF.

The chain employs TRBV2 and TRBJ1-2, with 8 bases that match TRBD1. Germline V CDR1 and CDR2: SNHLY, FYNNEI. The CDR3 runs to 13 residues. Trimming at V came to 5 bases and at J to 3 bases, leaving 2 bases not matched to a gene. CDR3 sequence: CASSTDRDYGYTF. The CDR3 nucleotides read TGTGCCAGCAGTACGGACAGGGACTATGGCTACACCTTC.

The rearrangement links TRBV11-3 to TRBJ2-1; 12 nucleotides align to TRBD2. The CDR3 consists of 19 residues. The germline V gene has CDR1 SGHNT and CDR2 YENEEA. Unmatched junction bases numbered 13, after V lost 0 bases and J lost 7 bases. The DNA for the CDR3 is TGTGCCAGCAGCTTAGAATTTGGGCTAGCGGGAGGGCCTCCGAATGAGCAGTTCTTC. Protein product: CASSLEFGLAGGPPNEQFF.

The chain carries TRBV28 and TRBJ1-2; 7 bases align to TRBD1. The CDR3 consists of 14 residues. V lost 5 bases and J lost 4; bases outside the gene matches: 7. The germline CDR1 and CDR2 sequences are MDHEN and SYDVKM. Here the CDR3 DNA reads TGTGCCAGCAGTCGCGTTGGGACAGCCTATGGCTACACCTTC. It yields the protein CASSRVGTAYGYTF.

The chain has TRBV9 and TRBJ2-3; D remains ambiguous. Germline loops: CDR1 SGDLS, CDR2 YYNGEE. V dropped 3 bases and J dropped 1 base, with 9 bases sitting between them. The CDR3 loop spans 14 amino acids. In DNA, the CDR3 is TGTGCCAGCAGCGCTCCTAGGGGCACAGATACGCAGTATTTT. The encoded protein is CASSAPRGTDTQYF.

This chain joins TRBV9 and TRBJ2-7; 9 bases map to TRBD2. This CDR3 comprises 17 residues. Trimming at V came to 3 bases and at J to 2 bases, leaving 12 bases not matched to a gene. Germline V lookup: CDR1 SGDLS, CDR2 YYNGEE. The CDR3 DNA reads as TGTGCCAGCAGCGCAGGAATTGGCGGGAGGGCAGCCTACGAGCAGTACTTC. Translation gives CASSAGIGGRAAYEQYF.

The chain is built from TRBV7-3 and TRBJ2-2; D gene uncertain. Germline assignment: CDR1 SGHTA and CDR2 FQGTGA. The CDR3 runs to 13 residues. Trimming removed 3 bases at V and 5 bases at J, with 7 bases between. The CDR3, as DNA: TGTGCCAGCAGCTTCTCCCGGACCGGGGAGCTGTTTTTT. Translated, it gives CASSFSRTGELFF.

This clone is a singleton in its sample. V and J are TRBV11-2 and TRBJ2-1; no reliable D call. Germline V gene lookup returns CDR1 SGHAT and CDR2 FQNNGV. Trimming cost V 5 bases and J 0 bases, with 14 bases left between them. This CDR3 contains 16 residues. CDR3 bases: TGTGCCAGCAGCCCCCTAATCCTGAGCTCCTACAATGAGCAGTTCTTC. Translated: CASSPLILSSYNEQFF.

The CDR3 nucleotides are TGTGCTAGTGGTTTCCACCGCCGGACAGGGGATTTTCGGAAAAACACTGAAGCTTTCTTT. Translation gives CASGFHRRTGDFRKNTEAFF. The rearrangement joins TRBV12-5 to TRBJ1-1; 9 bases match TRBD1. Germline V gives CDR1 LGHNT, CDR2 FRNRAP. The CDR3 contains 20 residues. The V segment lost 3 bases and the J segment 2 bases; nucleotides outside the gene matches: 19.

The rearrangement joins TRBV30 to TRBJ2-1; 8 nucleotides agree with TRBD2. V lost 8 bases to trimming and J lost 8 bases; unmatched junction nucleotides: 8. The CDR3 totals 12 residues. Germline V gene lookup returns CDR1 GTSNPN and CDR2 SVGIG (reference sequence). The CDR3 coding sequence is TGTGCCCAAACTAGCGGTCTCGATGAGCAGTTCTTC. This gives the protein CAQTSGLDEQFF.

The chain employs TRBV30 and TRBJ2-7, with 9 bases identical to TRBD2. Germline trimming cut 4 bases from V and 3 bases from J; bases unmatched to any gene: 16. Germline V gene lookup returns CDR1 GTSNPN and CDR2 SVGIG (reference sequence). This CDR3 has 17 residues. The CDR3 sequence: CAWILIGEREAYYEQYF. In DNA form, the CDR3 reads TGTGCCTGGATCCTCATCGGGGAGCGGGAGGCCTACTACGAGCAGTACTTC.

The chain is built from TRBV15 and TRBJ2-5; possibly TRBD2 for D (7 bases). Trimming stripped 0 bases from V and 5 bases from J, with 19 bases between. The CDR3 loop spans 17 amino acids. Germline CDR1 and CDR2: LNHNV and YYDKDF (reference sequence). CDR3: CATSRDLRGRGMETQYF. In DNA, the CDR3 is TGTGCCACCAGCAGAGATCTAAGGGGGAGGGGTATGGAGACCCAGTACTTC. Supplemented by reference TRBV15 and TRBJ2-5, the full variable domain reads DAMVIQNPRYQVTQFGKPVTLSCSQTLNHNVMYWYQQKSSQAPKLLFHYYDKDFNNEADTPDNFQSRRPNTSFCFLDIRSPGLGDTAMYLCATSRDLRGRGMETQYFGPGTRLLVL.

This clone was counted between two and nine times. The V call is TRBV25-1, the J call TRBJ1-2, with D hard to call. V was clipped by 8 bases and J by 1 base, with 5 bases between them. The germline CDR1 and CDR2 sequences are MGHDK and SYGVNS. This CDR3 spans 11 amino acids. CDR3 loop: CASSLNYGYTF. CDR3 coding DNA: TGTGCCAGCTCACTTAACTATGGCTACACCTTC.

A remark on this clone: Germline is not matched at one junction end, which may reflect a read error. The chain joins TRBV7-7 to TRBJ1-1; a possible D gene is TRBD1 (5 bases). The CDR3 spans 14 residues. The germline gives CDR1 SSHAT, CDR2 FNYEAQ (reference sequence). The CDR3 DNA reads TGTGCTAGCAGCCCAGTGGGGGGAGGAACTGAAGCTTTCTTT. Translation gives CASSPVGGGTEAFF.

This sequence joins TRBV27 and TRBJ1-3; the match to TRBD1 covers 7 bases. Germline CDR1 is MNHEY and CDR2 is SMNVEV (reference sequence). The CDR3 sequence is 14 residues long. With 5 bases clipped from V and 5 bases from J, the junction kept 6 bases outside the gene matches. CDR3 residues: CASSPGTARNTIYF. The CDR3 DNA reads as TGTGCCAGCAGTCCAGGGACAGCACGAAACACCATATATTTT.

On this clone: The same CDR3 also results from other DNA sequences found in this sample. V usage is TRBV14 and J usage is TRBJ1-1; D is ambiguous. CDR1 and CDR2 (germline): SGHDN, FVKESK. Trimming took off 0 bases at V and 5 bases at J, with 7 bases between the two ends. CDR3 length: 13 amino acids. This chain's CDR3 is CASSQERGTEAFF. The CDR3, as DNA: TGTGCCAGCAGCCAAGAGCGGGGAACTGAAGCTTTCTTT.

The chain recombines TRBV19 with TRBJ1-4; TRBD1 might be the D (6 bases). Trimming shortened V by 9 bases and J by 5 bases, and 16 bases separated the two germline ends. CDR3 size: 14 residues. CDR1 and CDR2 (germline): LNHDA, SQIVND (reference sequence). CDR3 bases: TGTGCCAGCCGGACACAGGGCTTGAATGAAAAACTGTTTTTT. Amino acids: CASRTQGLNEKLFF.

This sequence joins TRBV5-5 and TRBJ2-2, with 7 bases aligning to TRBD2. This CDR3 comprises 17 residues. Germline CDR1 is SGHKS and CDR2 is YYEKEE (reference sequence). The ends lost 3 bases at V and 4 bases at J; junction bases unmatched: 12. CDR3 protein: CASSSQGAGVTTGELFF. As DNA, the CDR3 is TGTGCCAGCAGCTCTCAAGGGGCGGGAGTTACCACCGGGGAGCTGTTTTTT.